A single sample is the source of the 27 T cell receptor beta chains below, sequenced in a study of T cells in Graves' hyperthyroidism and ophthalmopathy. Template material for amplifying TCR beta CDR3 regions consisted of RNA transcripts. A set of HTBI primers served as the primers for a first-round RT-PCR of the TCR CDR3. TCRdb re-called the multiplex PCR reads with MiXCR, one entry per CDR3 protein. This table holds some 250,000 distinct CDR3 sequences, just over 14% found once. Sequences were obtained from blood. These receptors were obtained from a woman between 40 and 55 years old with Graves' hyperthyroidism that later progressed to Graves' ophthalmopathy.

Comment on this clonotype: At one end, the junction sequence differs from germline, possibly due to a read error. The V gene is TRBV10-1, the J gene TRBJ2-7; D gene unclear. There are 15 residues in the CDR3. Germline CDR1 and CDR2: WNHNN and SYGVQD (reference sequence). DNA of the CDR3: TGCGCCAGCAGTGAGTCTCCCGGAGCCTCCTACGGGCAGTACTTC. The encoded protein is CASSESPGASYGQYF.

This clonotype was found many times. The chain employs TRBV2 and TRBJ2-5; no definite D call. Germline-derived CDR1 and CDR2 are SNHLY and FYNNEI. The CDR3 contains 12 residues. Trimming stripped 7 bases from V and 2 bases from J, with 8 bases between. CDR3 nucleotides: TGTGCCAGCAAAAGAACTCAAGAGACCCAGTACTTC. Translated: CASKRTQETQYF.

This clonotype has a count of ten or more. The J gene is TRBJ2-1, the V gene TRBV24-1, with no clear D. CDR1 and CDR2 from the germline V gene are KGHDR and SFDVKD. The CDR3 sequence is 15 residues long. V was cut by 6 bases and J by 3 bases, with 14 bases left in between. This CDR3 is CATSQRESDYNEQFF. The DNA for the CDR3 is TGTGCCACCAGTCAGAGAGAGAGCGACTACAATGAGCAGTTCTTC.

This clonotype was seen ten or more times. The gene calls are TRBV12-3 or TRBV12-4 and TRBJ1-2; 8 bases line up with TRBD1. Trimming removed 3 bases from V and 3 bases from J; junction bases left unmatched: 6. This CDR3 is 15 amino acids long. The CDR3 loop is CASSLIGQGYYGYTF. The CDR3 DNA reads TGTGCCAGCAGTTTGATAGGACAGGGATACTATGGCTACACCTTC.

Concerning this clonotype: Because it lacks the conserved phenylalanine or tryptophan at the end, this CDR3 is likely a read error. The rearrangement joins TRBV3-1 to TRBJ2-1; 13 bases are shared with TRBD2. Germline V gives CDR1 LGHDT, CDR2 YNNKEL (reference sequence). With 4 bases clipped from V and 5 bases from J, the junction kept 2 bases outside the gene matches. This CDR3 comprises 15 residues. CDR3 nucleotides: TGTGCCAGCAGCCGTGGACTAGCGGGAGACAATGAGCAGTTCTGC. Translated: CASSRGLAGDNEQFC.

The J gene is TRBJ2-1, the V gene TRBV7-9; 15 nucleotides line up with TRBD2. The CDR3 runs 16 residues. The V and J ends lost 1 base and 9 bases, in that order; junction bases with no gene match: 4. In germline, CDR1 is SEHNR, CDR2 FQNEAQ (reference sequence). The CDR3 spells CASSLVWTSGGGEQFF. The CDR3 region has the DNA TGTGCCAGCAGCTTAGTGTGGACTAGCGGGGGGGGTGAGCAGTTCTTC.

This clonotype was counted ten times or more. The rearrangement uses TRBV19 and TRBJ1-1; a possible D gene is TRBD1 (6 bases). With 8 bases removed from V and 5 bases from J, the gap between germline ends came to 15 bases. This CDR3 region has 13 residues. CDR1 and CDR2 from the germline V gene are LNHDA and SQIVND (reference sequence). CDR3 sequence (DNA): TGTGCCAGTGAACAGGGTTGGTGGACTGAAGCTTTCTTT. Translating gives CASEQGWWTEAFF.

This clonotype was seen ten or more times. The chain is built from TRBV20-1 and TRBJ2-5; D not certain. There are 13 residues in the CDR3. Trimming shortened V by 3 bases and J by 3 bases, and 11 bases separated the two germline ends. Germline values: CDR1 DFQATT, CDR2 SNEGSKA (reference sequence). The CDR3 here is CSARAAAKETQYF. The DNA of the CDR3 is TGCAGTGCTAGGGCGGCAGCTAAAGAGACCCAGTACTTC.

This clonotype showed up many times. The chain couples TRBV11-2 to TRBJ2-1; 8 bases align to TRBD1. Looked up from germline, CDR1 is SGHAT and CDR2 is FQNNGV. Trimming removed 5 bases from V and 9 bases from J; junction bases left unmatched: 9. This CDR3 region has 14 residues. CDR3 residues: CASSRGQGESEQFF. The CDR3 coding sequence is TGTGCCAGCAGCCGTGGACAGGGCGAATCTGAGCAGTTCTTC.

This clonotype showed up just a few times. V gene TRBV6-1 combines with J gene TRBJ1-5, with D possibly TRBD1 on 6 matching bases. In germline, CDR1 is MNHNS, CDR2 SASEGT. This CDR3 region has 17 residues. Trimming shortened V by 6 bases and J by 0 bases, and 18 bases separated the two germline ends. The CDR3: CASSPGGSWYSNQPQHF. For the CDR3, the DNA is TGTGCCAGCAGCCCCGGGGGCAGTTGGTATAGCAATCAGCCCCAGCATTTT.

This clonotype has at least ten counts. The gene calls are TRBV12-3 or TRBV12-4 and TRBJ2-7; no clear D gene. The CDR3 covers 13 residues. V lost 3 bases to trimming and J lost 3 bases, with 9 bases between them. The CDR3 region is CASSFSSLYEQYF. For the CDR3, the DNA is TGTGCCAGCAGTTTTTCGAGTCTCTACGAGCAGTACTTC.

The chain has TRBV7-2 and TRBJ2-7; the D is unclear. The CDR3 length is 15 residues. The ends were cut back, 1 base at V and 1 base at J, with 11 bases in the middle. CDR1 and CDR2 from the germline V gene are SGHTA and FQGNSA. The CDR3, as DNA: TGTGCCAGCAGCTTAGACCCTTCTAGGTCCTACGAGCAGTACTTC. Translation: CASSLDPSRSYEQYF.

This clonotype showed up many times. This chain uses TRBV10-3 with TRBJ2-3; either TRBD1 or TRBD2 may fit D (5 bases each). This CDR3 contains 13 residues. The V gene's germline CDR1 is ENHRY and CDR2 SYGVKD. V lost 8 bases and J 0 bases, leaving 9 bases between the germline ends. CDR3 region: CAIGDLSTDTQYF. CDR3 nucleotides: TGTGCCATCGGGGACCTTAGCACAGATACGCAGTATTTT.

This clonotype has a handful of counts. The chain joins TRBV7-9 to TRBJ2-4, with 9 bases identical to TRBD2. This CDR3 spans 15 amino acids. Trimming at V came to 4 bases and at J to 4 bases, leaving 5 bases not matched to a gene. The germline gives CDR1 SEHNR, CDR2 FQNEAQ (reference sequence). The CDR3 reads CASSWGAGGKNIQYF. CDR3 DNA sequence: TGTGCCAGCAGCTGGGGAGCGGGAGGAAAAAACATTCAGTACTTC.

This clonotype was seen repeatedly, ten times or more. The chain combines TRBV7-2 with TRBJ1-1; no clear D. CDR1 and CDR2 from the germline V gene are SGHTA and FQGNSA. The CDR3 spans 14 residues. Trimming shortened V by 5 bases and J by 4 bases, and 14 bases separated the two germline ends. The CDR3 DNA follows: TGTGCCAGCAGCGGCCGGAGGCTGCCCACTGAAGCTTTCTTT. Translating it yields CASSGRRLPTEAFF.

In this sample, this clonotype turned up many times. The chain has TRBV12-3 or TRBV12-4 and TRBJ1-1, with unresolved D. The length of the CDR3 is 12 residues. Trimming removed 2 bases from V and 10 bases from J, with 11 bases in between. CDR3 sequence (DNA): TGTGCCAGCAGTTTATGGCGGGAGTCAGCTTTCTTT. Its protein is CASSLWRESAFF.

At least ten counts were recorded for this clonotype. The V gene is TRBV2, the J gene TRBJ1-6; 9 bases align to TRBD1. Unmatched junction bases numbered 8, after V lost 3 bases and J lost 8 bases. Germline V gene sequence: CDR1 SNHLY, CDR2 FYNNEI. The CDR3 loop spans 16 amino acids. DNA for the CDR3: TGTGCCAGCAGTGAGGAGACAGGGGGTTCGGATTCACCCCTCCACTTT. This gives the protein CASSEETGGSDSPLHF.

At least ten counts were recorded for this clonotype. The V gene is TRBV28, the J gene TRBJ2-4; TRBD1 agrees at 7 bases. The V gene end was trimmed by 7 bases and the J gene end by 9 bases; junction bases not matched to a gene: 12. Germline lookup yields CDR1 MDHEN and CDR2 SYDVKM. CDR3 length equals 14 residues. The CDR3 is CASNPGQAPSIQYF. CDR3 DNA sequence: TGTGCCAGCAATCCTGGACAGGCGCCCAGCATTCAGTACTTC.

This clonotype was picked up many times. The rearrangement links TRBV9 to TRBJ1-2; no reliable D call. Trimming stripped 6 bases from V and 3 bases from J, with 18 bases between. The CDR3 is 15 amino acids. The germline gives CDR1 SGDLS, CDR2 YYNGEE. CDR3 bases: TGTGCCAGCACTTATAGCGGTGGCGGGGACTATGGCTACACCTTC. It encodes CASTYSGGGDYGYTF.

At least ten counts were recorded for this clonotype. The chain links TRBV6-1 to TRBJ1-1, with a tentative D call TRBD1 (5 bases). V shed 5 bases and J shed 4 bases, with 8 bases lying between them. The length of the CDR3 is 12 residues. Looked up from germline, CDR1 is MNHNS and CDR2 is SASEGT. DNA for the CDR3: TGTGCCAGCAGTAGGGGACCCACTGAAGCTTTCTTT. As protein: CASSRGPTEAFF.

The table lists this clonotype with many counts. The chain is built from TRBV28 and TRBJ2-5, with 8 bases fitting TRBD1. The CDR3 is made up of 16 amino acids. V shed 8 bases, J shed 5 bases, and the junction held 16 bases outside the gene matches. Per germline, CDR1 MDHEN and CDR2 SYDVKM. The DNA for the CDR3 is TGTGCCAGCCACGGGGGCCGGACAGGGTGGGTGGAGACCCAGTACTTC. It specifies CASHGGRTGWVETQYF.

V gene TRBV28 combines with J gene TRBJ2-3, with 7 bases identical to TRBD1. The germline V gene has CDR1 MDHEN and CDR2 SYDVKM. V lost 1 base to trimming and J lost 0 bases; unmatched junction nucleotides: 1. CDR3 length equals 15 residues. The CDR3 is CASSLLGQSTDTQYF. DNA for the CDR3: TGTGCCAGCAGTTTATTGGGACAGAGCACAGATACGCAGTATTTT.

The sample holds one count of this clonotype. This chain joins TRBV5-1 and TRBJ2-3; 8 bases are shared with TRBD2. CDR1 is SGHRS and CDR2 is YFSETQ in the germline V gene. The CDR3 length is 18 residues. After removal of 2 bases from V and 0 bases from J, the junction contained 11 bases not matched to a gene. CDR3 amino acids: CASSLGSGRLTSTDTQYF. Written as DNA, the CDR3 is TGCGCCAGCAGCTTAGGGAGCGGGAGACTAACCAGCACAGATACGCAGTATTTT.

This clonotype came up many times. The V gene is TRBV12-3 or TRBV12-4, the J gene TRBJ2-5, with D perhaps matching TRBD2 (5 bases). V was shortened by 5 bases and J by 5 bases, with 21 bases between the two germline ends. There are 16 residues in the CDR3. CDR3: CASSLNADLPGETQYF. Here the CDR3 DNA reads TGTGCCAGCAGTCTGAACGCGGACTTGCCGGGGGAGACCCAGTACTTC.

This clonotype was counted ten times or more. Just one base apart from a much larger clone, this may be a read error. The chain carries TRBV12-3 or TRBV12-4 and TRBJ2-7; the D is unclear. Trimming took 3 bases from V and 5 from J, leaving 8 bases between them. The CDR3 has 12 amino acids. The CDR3 protein is CASSLGVHEQYF. CDR3 sequence (DNA): TGTGCCAGCAGTTTGGGTGTACACGAGCAGTACTTC.

At least ten counts were recorded for this clonotype. The chain joins TRBV4-1 to TRBJ1-6; no reliable D call. V lost 4 bases and J lost 8, with 9 bases in between. CDR3 length equals 13 residues. Germline V gives CDR1 MGHRA, CDR2 YSYEKL. CDR3 bases: TGCGCCAGCAGCCCCGGGTGGGATTCACCCCTCCACTTT. This codes for CASSPGWDSPLHF.

As to this clonotype: A read error may account for a junction end that differs from germline. The V call is TRBV20-1, the J call TRBJ2-1; TRBD2 matches 9 bases. Per germline, CDR1 DFQATT and CDR2 SNEGSKA (reference sequence). This CDR3 is 14 amino acids long. CDR3 nucleotides: TGCAGCGCTAAAAAGCGGGGGGTCCTAAGTGAGCAGTTCTTC. This gives the protein CSAKKRGVLSEQFF.